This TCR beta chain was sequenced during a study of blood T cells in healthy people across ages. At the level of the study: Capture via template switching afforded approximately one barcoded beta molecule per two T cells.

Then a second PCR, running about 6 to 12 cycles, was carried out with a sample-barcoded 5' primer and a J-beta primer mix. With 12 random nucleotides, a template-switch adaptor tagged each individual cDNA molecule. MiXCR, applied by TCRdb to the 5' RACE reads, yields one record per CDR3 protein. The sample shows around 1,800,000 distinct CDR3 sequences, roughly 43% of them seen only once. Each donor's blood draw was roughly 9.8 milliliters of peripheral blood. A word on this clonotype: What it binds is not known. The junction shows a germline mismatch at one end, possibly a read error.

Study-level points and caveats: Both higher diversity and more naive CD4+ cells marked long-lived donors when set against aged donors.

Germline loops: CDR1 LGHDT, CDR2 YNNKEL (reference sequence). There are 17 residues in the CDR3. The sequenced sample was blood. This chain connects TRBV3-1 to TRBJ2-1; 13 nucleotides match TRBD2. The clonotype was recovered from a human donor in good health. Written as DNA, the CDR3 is TGTGTCAGCAGCCGAGACCGGACTAGCGGGGGCCACAATGAGCAGTTCTTC. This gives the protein CVSSRDRTSGGHNEQFF.